The 25 T cell receptor beta chains in this list originate from one sample, sequenced in a study of immune evolution from preneoplasia to lung adenocarcinoma. Only in-frame clones appear in the TCRdb table, and some are missing; sequencing was by immunoSEQ multiplex PCR. Counted here are roughly 4,500 clones, approximately 89% occurring once; the ten biggest clones make up about 2.2%. The sequenced sample was FFPE lung adenocarcinoma in situ tissue. The receptors here all came from a person aged 55-79 years with lung adenocarcinoma.

The chain uses TRBV7-6 and TRBJ2-3; 11 bases match TRBD2. Germline values: CDR1 SGHVS, CDR2 FNYEAQ. J was trimmed by 0 bases and V by 1 base; bases with no gene match: 0. This CDR3 is 16 amino acids long. The CDR3, as DNA: TGTGCCAGCAGCTTAGGGACTAGCGGGAGCACAGATACGCAGTATTTT. This codes for CASSLGTSGSTDTQYF.

The chain employs TRBV2 and TRBJ2-7, with D perhaps assigned TRBD1 or TRBD2 (5 bases each). Trimming cost V 5 bases and J 6 bases, with 14 bases left between them. The CDR3 totals 13 residues. Looked up from germline, CDR1 is SNHLY and CDR2 is FYNNEI. CDR3 bases: TGTGCCAGCAGTCTAAGGGACCGAGGCGAGCAGTACTTC. This translates into CASSLRDRGEQYF.

The chain joins TRBV7-9 to TRBJ2-7; D may match TRBD1 or TRBD2 (5 bases each). There are 16 residues in the CDR3. Germline lookup yields CDR1 SEHNR and CDR2 FQNEAQ (reference sequence). Trimming left V 1 base short and J 2 bases short, with 15 bases between. The CDR3 protein is CASSLVFGDGPYEQYF. Written as DNA, the CDR3 is TGTGCCAGCAGCTTAGTTTTCGGGGACGGACCCTACGAGCAGTACTTC. The variable domain in full, with the rest retrieved from reference TRBV7-9 and TRBJ2-7, is DTGVSQNPRHKITKRGQNVTFRCDPISEHNRLYWYRQTLGQGPEFLTYFQNEAQLEKSRLLSDRFSAERPKGSFSTLEIQRTEQGDSAMYLCASSLVFGDGPYEQYFGPGTRLTVT.

This chain connects TRBV30 to TRBJ2-5, with a possible D match to TRBD2 (6 bases). The germline V gene encodes CDR1 GTSNPN and CDR2 SVGIG (reference sequence). V was clipped by 0 bases and J by 5 bases, with 7 bases between them. The CDR3 is 12 residues long. The CDR3 here is CAWSVRGETQYF. The CDR3 nucleotides are TGTGCCTGGAGTGTACGGGGGGAGACCCAGTACTTC. The full variable domain, rest sourced from reference TRBV30 and TRBJ2-5, is SQTIHQWPATLVQPVGSPLSLECTVEGTSNPNLYWYRQAAGRGLQLLFYSVGIGQISSEVPQNLSASRPQDRQFILSSKKLLLSDSGFYLCAWSVRGETQYFGPGTRLLVL.

The chain is built from TRBV7-9 and TRBJ2-3; no firm D call. The germline CDR1 and CDR2 sequences are SEHNR and FQNEAQ (reference sequence). There are 12 residues in the CDR3. With 5 bases removed from V and 6 bases from J, the gap between germline ends came to 9 bases. The CDR3 protein is CASSAARDTQYF. CDR3 nucleotides: TGTGCCAGCAGCGCAGCCCGGGATACGCAGTATTTT.

The CDR3: CASSPPGDSRALHF. The CDR3 bases are TGTGCCAGCAGTCCTCCGGGAGACAGTCGAGCCCTCCACTTT. This sequence joins TRBV6-1 and TRBJ1-6; D possibly corresponds to TRBD1 (5 bases). The CDR3 has 14 amino acids. V lost 5 bases, J lost 14 bases, and 19 bases lay in between. Germline V gene lookup returns CDR1 MNHNS and CDR2 SASEGT.

This clone turned up a few times. The V and J genes are TRBV6-1 and TRBJ2-5, with 8 nucleotides matching TRBD1. There are 15 residues in the CDR3. Losses at the gene ends were 1 base for V and 5 bases for J; bases not matched to a gene: 6. The germline V gene has CDR1 MNHNS and CDR2 SASEGT. The CDR3 nucleotides are TGTGCCAGCAGTGAAGATAGGACAGGGACGGAGACCCAGTACTTC. Its translation: CASSEDRTGTETQYF.

The rearrangement joins TRBV6-4 to TRBJ2-3; maybe TRBD1 (5 bases). Trimming cost V 4 bases and J 2 bases, with 7 bases left between them. The CDR3 consists of 13 residues. Germline V gives CDR1 MRHNA, CDR2 SNTAGT. The CDR3 sequence: CASSGRDTDTQYF. The CDR3 DNA reads TGTGCCAGCAGTGGCAGGGACACAGATACGCAGTATTTT.

The chain recombines TRBV18 with TRBJ1-6; D might be TRBD1 (5 bases). V was pared by 4 bases and J by 5 bases, with 6 bases between. The length of the CDR3 is 13 residues. The germline gives CDR1 KGHSH, CDR2 LQKENI. The CDR3 region has the DNA TGTGCCAGCTCACGGGGGAATAATTCACCCCTCCACTTT. Translated, it gives CASSRGNNSPLHF.

The chain carries TRBV28 and TRBJ1-1; the D is unclear. V gave up 0 bases and J gave up 5 bases, with 10 bases separating them. This CDR3 spans 14 amino acids. Germline V CDR1 and CDR2: MDHEN, SYDVKM. The CDR3, as DNA: TGTGCCAGCAGTTTATGGCAGAGAGTGACTGAAGCTTTCTTT. Protein: CASSLWQRVTEAFF. Using reference TRBV28 and TRBJ1-1 for the parts outside the CDR3, the full variable domain is DVKVTQSSRYLVKRTGEKVFLECVQDMDHENMFWYRQDPGLGLRLIYFSYDVKMKEKGDIPEGYSVSREKKERFSLILESASTNQTSMYLCASSLWQRVTEAFFGQGTRLTVV.

V is TRBV7-9 and J is TRBJ2-3, with 7 bases lining up with TRBD1. This CDR3 is built from 15 residues. Germline CDR1 SEHNR, CDR2 FQNEAQ (reference sequence). Trimming took 5 bases from V and 1 from J; bases not matched to a gene: 6. The CDR3 nucleotides read TGTGCCAGCAGCCTGACAGGGATTCGCACAGATACGCAGTATTTT. This translates into CASSLTGIRTDTQYF. Full variable domain (rest looked up from reference TRBV7-9 and TRBJ2-3): DTGVSQNPRHKITKRGQNVTFRCDPISEHNRLYWYRQTLGQGPEFLTYFQNEAQLEKSRLLSDRFSAERPKGSFSTLEIQRTEQGDSAMYLCASSLTGIRTDTQYFGPGTRLTVL.

The V call is TRBV27, the J call TRBJ2-7; a weak D match, TRBD2 (5 bases). Germline CDR1 is MNHEY and CDR2 is SMNVEV (reference sequence). The CDR3 sequence is 16 residues long. V was cut by 5 bases and J by 3 bases, with 20 bases left in between. As DNA, the CDR3 is TGTGCCAGCAGTCCGACCGACACCCGAGGGTACTACGAGCAGTACTTC. Residues: CASSPTDTRGYYEQYF.

This clone came up a few times. The rearrangement joins TRBV28 to TRBJ1-4; D is unresolved. V gave up 7 bases and J gave up 3 bases, with 15 bases separating them. CDR1 is MDHEN and CDR2 is SYDVKM in the germline V gene. This CDR3 has 15 amino acids. As DNA, the CDR3 is TGTGCCAGCACAGCAAAATGGCCTTCTAATGAAAAACTGTTTTTT. This gives the protein CASTAKWPSNEKLFF. Full variable domain (missing parts from reference TRBV28 and TRBJ1-4): DVKVTQSSRYLVKRTGEKVFLECVQDMDHENMFWYRQDPGLGLRLIYFSYDVKMKEKGDIPEGYSVSREKKERFSLILESASTNQTSMYLCASTAKWPSNEKLFFGSGTQLSVL.

The chain employs TRBV4-1 and TRBJ2-5, with 11 bases that match TRBD2. This CDR3 has 16 residues. V gave up 5 bases and J gave up 3 bases; unmatched junction bases: 8. CDR1 and CDR2 from the germline V gene are MGHRA and YSYEKL. The CDR3 DNA reads as TGCGCCAGCAGCGGCGGCCCACTAGCGGGGGAAGAGACCCAGTACTTC. Amino acid sequence: CASSGGPLAGEETQYF.

This clone appeared once. This sequence joins TRBV5-6 and TRBJ1-4, with D possibly matching TRBD1 (5 bases). Looked up from germline, CDR1 is SGHDT and CDR2 is YYEEEE. The ends were cut back, 5 bases at V and 4 bases at J, with 15 bases in the middle. The CDR3 runs 15 residues. CDR3 amino acids: CASSFGGYGNEKLFF. CDR3 in DNA: TGTGCCAGCAGTTTCGGGGGGTATGGTAATGAAAAACTGTTTTTT.

The chain employs TRBV30 and TRBJ1-2; maybe TRBD1 (5 bases). The CDR3 runs 12 residues. V lost 4 bases, J lost 6 bases, and 12 bases lay in between. Germline loops: CDR1 GTSNPN, CDR2 SVGIG (reference sequence). The CDR3 sequence: CAWKQGMDGYTF. The DNA for the CDR3 is TGTGCCTGGAAGCAGGGTATGGATGGCTACACCTTC.

This sequence joins TRBV9 and TRBJ1-1; unclear D gene. The CDR3 sequence is 13 residues long. V was shortened by 3 bases and J by 5 bases, with 11 bases between the two germline ends. The germline gives CDR1 SGDLS, CDR2 YYNGEE. DNA for the CDR3: TGTGCCAGCAGCGATTCGCCGGGGACTGAAGCTTTCTTT. Translation: CASSDSPGTEAFF.

The chain joins TRBV11-2 to TRBJ2-2, with 7 bases lining up with TRBD1. From germline, CDR1 is SGHAT and CDR2 FQNNGV. J gave up 6 bases and V 4 bases, and 2 bases lay outside the gene matches. The length of the CDR3 is 13 residues. CDR3 amino acids: CASSWGQSGELFF. CDR3 bases: TGTGCCAGCAGCTGGGGACAGTCCGGGGAGCTGTTTTTT.

This clone was detected only once. The genes are TRBV7-6 and TRBJ2-3; D not resolved. The length of the CDR3 is 11 residues. The germline CDR1 and CDR2 sequences are SGHVS and FNYEAQ. V gave up 0 bases and J gave up 9 bases, with 4 bases separating them. CDR3 bases: TGTGCCAGCAGCTTAGCATCGACGCAGTATTTT. This codes for CASSLASTQYF.

The rearrangement joins TRBV9 to TRBJ2-7, with TRBD1 matching 8 bases. This CDR3 spans 15 amino acids. Unmatched junction bases numbered 7, after V lost 2 bases and J lost 3 bases. CDR1 and CDR2 from the germline V gene are SGDLS and YYNGEE. CDR3 in DNA: TGTGCCAGCAGCGTTACAGGACAGGGCAACTACGAGCAGTACTTC. As protein: CASSVTGQGNYEQYF.

The chain carries TRBV5-5 and TRBJ2-2; tentatively, D is TRBD2 (7 bases). Trimming removed 6 bases at V and 6 bases at J, with 21 bases between. Germline V gene lookup returns CDR1 SGHKS and CDR2 YYEKEE (reference sequence). This CDR3 comprises 16 residues. The CDR3 bases are TGTGCCAGCACCTCAACCCCGGGGGCGGGGGCCGGGGAGCTGTTTTTT. This sequence encodes CASTSTPGAGAGELFF.

The CDR3 DNA reads as TGTGCCAGTAGTGGGTTGAGGGCAGGCGAATATAGCAATCAGCCCCAGCATTTT. Its translation is CASSGLRAGEYSNQPQHF. The rearrangement joins TRBV19 to TRBJ1-5; D unclear. Germline-derived CDR1 and CDR2 are LNHDA and SQIVND (reference sequence). With 5 bases removed from V and 0 bases from J, the gap between germline ends came to 20 bases. This CDR3 contains 18 residues. Looking up the rest from reference TRBV19 and TRBJ1-5 gives the full variable domain: DGGITQSPKYLFRKEGQNVTLSCEQNLNHDAMYWYRQDPGQGLRLIYYSQIVNDFQKGDIAEGYSVSREKKESFPLTVTSAQKNPTAFYLCASSGLRAGEYSNQPQHFGDGTRLSIL.

This chain uses TRBV2 with TRBJ1-4, with D possibly being TRBD1 (6 bases). Germline V CDR1 and CDR2: SNHLY, FYNNEI. V lost 4 bases, J lost 3 bases, and 15 bases lay in between. CDR3 length equals 16 residues. CDR3 DNA sequence: TGTGCCAGCAGTGGGGGCAGGGGTGTGCCTAATGAAAAACTGTTTTTT. Translating gives CASSGGRGVPNEKLFF.

The chain has TRBV2 and TRBJ2-7; 7 bases align to TRBD2. This CDR3 spans 12 amino acids. Germline CDR1 SNHLY, CDR2 FYNNEI. Trimming took 8 bases from V and 3 from J; bases not matched to a gene: 4. The CDR3 bases are TGTGCCAGCGGGGAGGGACTCTACGAGCAGTACTTC. Protein product: CASGEGLYEQYF.

The rearrangement uses TRBV7-2 and TRBJ1-5; 10 positions agree with TRBD1. V trimming: 2 bases; J trimming: 4 bases; junction bases outside the gene matches: 8. The CDR3 consists of 17 residues. Germline V gives CDR1 SGHTA, CDR2 FQGNSA. The CDR3 DNA follows: TGTGCCAGCAGCTTAAGGGGTCGACAGGGGGCGAATCAGCCCCAGCATTTT. The encoded protein is CASSLRGRQGANQPQHF.